Described below is a single T cell receptor (beta chain) sequence and its context. No cognate antigen has been identified for it. Per-base quality was not reported, and no clone a single base away is much larger than it. TCRbeta CDR3 regions were amplified from genomic DNA using the immunoSEQ Assay, a bias-controlled multiplex PCR. On the authors' methods: The number of nucleated cells in each sample was estimated by amplification of reference gene primers within the assay. Sequence reads were collapsed and filtered to measure the absolute abundance of every unique TCRbeta CDR3 rearrangement. For each sample, productive Simpson clonality was calculated as the square root of Simpson's diversity index over productive rearrangements. The source is immuneACCESS, and TCRdb retained only in-frame sequences with V and J called. Part of the clones is not carried over; for the studies checked, unresolved V genes explain less than half of this, and the remainder is unexplained. V and J calls and clone size are copied from that table; D and trimming were computed from the DNA. The sample profile shows over 200,000 clones; 88% of them were found once. The ten largest make up about 3.5% of the sample.

Sequences LNHNV (CDR1) and YYDKDF (CDR2) are obtained from the germline V gene (reference sequence). V drops 0 bases and J drops 10 bases, leaving 19 bases in between. From cysteine to phenylalanine, the CDR3 is 16 amino acids long. CDR3 DNA is the only sequence kept; it has 48 bases, read in frame from the first base. The sample originates from a study of blood T cell repertoires in COVID-19 (dated by TCRdb to the early 2020s). At the level of the whole study: Samples covering the acute and convalescent phases of COVID-19 were provided by collaborators in the United States, Italy and Spain. The material from the prospective study consisted of cDNA or gDNA derived from T cells, B-cell-depleted T cells, or PBMCs. Deeply sampled blood TCRbeta repertoires from subjects exposed to, actively infected with, or recovered from COVID-19 were included in the dataset. The repertoires were released in a freely available public database meant as a resource for research on the immune response to SARS-CoV-2. The samples were drawn from the first 160 participants of the ongoing ImmuneRACE study and from 1,254 subjects provided by 6 global collaborators. The sample metadata nearly always contained a de-identified subject ID, COVID-19 status, age in years and sex. Where HLA class I and class II types were available, the types were taken from metadata supplied by the sample provider, not from assay-based typing. Overall study results and their limits: The quantity of clinical and demographic metadata differed by source and by participant and was supplied without curation.

Participants in the prospective study were enrolled through a virtual design, were aged about 18 to 100 years, and lived in under 25 United States geographic areas. Cohort assignment in the prospective study relied on participant-reported clinical history from a screening survey and a study questionnaire. Exposed participants were defined as having been in contact with someone with a PCR-confirmed or clinician-diagnosed COVID-19 case within 2 weeks of study entry. In the prospective study, whole blood, serum and a nasopharyngeal or oropharyngeal swab were collected from each participant by mobile phlebotomists. Prospective study participants could optionally give additional blood draws and questionnaires over an approximately two-month period. Before DNA extraction, blood samples from the prospective study were shipped at room temperature or frozen.

The rearrangement combines TRBV15 with TRBJ1-5; the D gene is possibly TRBD1, with 6 bases matching. Source material: PBMCs or T cells enriched from blood (not recorded which). The clonotype comes from a woman in her twenties or thirties who had been exposed to COVID-19. This receptor has the CDR3 CATSRDYRELISPQHF. In nucleotides, the sequence is TGTGCCACCAGCAGAGATTACAGGGAGTTAATCAGCCCCCAGCATTTT.